One and the same sample provided the 16 T cell receptor beta chains below, sequenced in a study of cytomegalovirus exposure and HLA in healthy donors. The PCR used 60 Vbeta and 13 Jbeta primers. The repertoire was sequenced with immunoSEQ multiplex PCR; TCRdb's copy has only in-frame clones and lacks some. The sample has around 160,000 clones; 60% to 80% are singletons. Source material: PBMCs. The receptors were sampled from a woman aged 40 to 50 in good health and CMV-seropositive.

The chain recombines TRBV6-1 with TRBJ2-7, with D tentatively TRBD1 (5 bases). The germline CDR1 and CDR2 sequences are MNHNS and SASEGT. This CDR3 is 13 amino acids long. V lost 6 bases, J lost 4 bases, and 13 bases lay in between. Here the CDR3 DNA reads TGTGCCAGCAGCTCCCAGACAGCGTACGAGCAGTACTTC. It yields the protein CASSSQTAYEQYF.

CDR3 coding DNA: TGTGCCAGCAGTGAAGCGTCGACAGGGGGTAACACTGAAGCTTTCTTT. This codes for CASSEASTGGNTEAFF. This rearrangement joins TRBV2 to TRBJ1-1; TRBD1 agrees at 9 bases. CDR3 length equals 16 residues. CDR1 and CDR2 (germline): SNHLY, FYNNEI. V trimming: 0 bases; J trimming: 2 bases; junction bases outside the gene matches: 4. The full variable domain, rest sourced from reference TRBV2 and TRBJ1-1, is EPEVTQTPSHQVTQMGQEVILRCVPISNHLYFYWYRQILGQKVEFLVSFYNNEISEKSEIFDDQFSVERPDGSNFTLKIRSTKLEDSAMYFCASSEASTGGNTEAFFGQGTRLTVV.

V is TRBV5-1 and J is TRBJ2-5; 10 bases map to TRBD2. The J call is in doubt because the DNA end fits TRBJ2-7 better. CDR1 is SGHRS, CDR2 YFSETQ, per germline. The CDR3 has 15 residues. Written as DNA, the CDR3 is TGCGCCAGCAGGTCTACTAGCGGGGCGGGTAACGAGCAGTACTTC. Its translation: CASRSTSGAGNEQYF.

The CDR3 reads CAWSVRDRGNVYNSPLHF. The CDR3 DNA reads TGTGCCTGGAGTGTTCGGGACAGGGGGAACGTCTATAATTCACCCCTCCACTTT. The chain uses TRBV30 and TRBJ1-6; TRBD1 agrees at 11 bases. The CDR3 is made up of 18 amino acids. J lost 3 bases, V lost 0 bases, and 7 bases had no gene match. The V gene's germline CDR1 is GTSNPN and CDR2 SVGIG (reference sequence).

This clone showed up just a few times. J is TRBJ2-2 and V is TRBV4-2; no definite D call. With 1 base removed from V and 3 bases from J, the gap between germline ends came to 9 bases. Germline CDR1 and CDR2: LGHNA and YNFKEQ. The CDR3 covers 15 residues. DNA for the CDR3: TGTGCCAGCAGCCAAGTAGCCATTTACACCGGGGAGCTGTTTTTT. This sequence encodes CASSQVAIYTGELFF.

The J gene is TRBJ2-3, the V gene TRBV6-5; TRBD2 matches 13 bases. V was pared by 6 bases and J by 8 bases, with 5 bases of the junction left unmatched. There are 14 residues in the CDR3. From germline, CDR1 is MNHEY and CDR2 SVGAGI. The CDR3 nucleotides are TGTGCCAGCAGACTAGCGGGGGGGCCCGGTACGCAGTATTTT. Residues: CASRLAGGPGTQYF.

The genes are TRBV4-1 and TRBJ2-1; D possibly corresponds to TRBD1 (6 bases). V was clipped by 2 bases and J by 6 bases, with 17 bases between them. Germline lookup yields CDR1 MGHRA and CDR2 YSYEKL. CDR3 size: 16 residues. The CDR3: CASSQNPSSQGNEQFF. The CDR3 DNA reads TGCGCCAGCAGCCAAAACCCATCGTCACAGGGCAATGAGCAGTTCTTC.

This clone was recorded only once. The chain employs TRBV5-1 and TRBJ2-5; possible D gene TRBD2, 5 bases. Germline V gene data show CDR1 as SGHRS and CDR2 as YFSETQ. V lost 3 bases, J lost 3 bases, and 15 bases lay in between. The CDR3 runs 15 residues. CDR3 protein: CASSWRRAFEETQYF. In DNA, the CDR3 is TGCGCCAGCAGCTGGAGGAGAGCCTTCGAAGAGACCCAGTACTTC. Complete variable domain (other parts from reference TRBV5-1 and TRBJ2-5): KAGVTQTPRYLIKTRGQQVTLSCSPISGHRSVSWYQQTPGQGLQFLFEYFSETQRNKGNFPGRFSGRQFSNSRSEMNVSTLELGDSALYLCASSWRRAFEETQYFGPGTRLLVL.

V is TRBV29-1 and J is TRBJ1-5; 9 bases align to TRBD1. The CDR3 loop spans 15 amino acids. V lost 6 bases and J lost 5; bases outside the gene matches: 11. The germline V gene encodes CDR1 SQVTM and CDR2 ANQGSEA. CDR3 in DNA: TGCAGCGTGGTAGTCACAGGGGGCTACGATCAGCCCCAGCATTTT. Amino acids: CSVVVTGGYDQPQHF.

The V call is TRBV19, the J call TRBJ1-5; D is unclear. The germline gives CDR1 LNHDA, CDR2 SQIVND (reference sequence). The CDR3 has 15 amino acids. Trimming removed 1 base from V and 0 bases from J, with 7 bases in between. The CDR3 coding sequence is TGTGCCAGTAGTATAGTCCCAGATAGCAATCAGCCCCAGCATTTT. Translated, it gives CASSIVPDSNQPQHF.

The V and J genes are TRBV27 and TRBJ2-3, with a possible D match to TRBD2 (5 bases). CDR3 length equals 14 residues. Germline lookup yields CDR1 MNHEY and CDR2 SMNVEV (reference sequence). Trimming stripped 0 bases from V and 15 bases from J, with 19 bases between. The CDR3 DNA is TGTGCCAGCAGTTTATCTGTTGTGGGGAGTCGGTCTTATTTT. It codes for CASSLSVVGSRSYF.

This clone was counted only a few times. This sequence joins TRBV29-1 and TRBJ2-1, with 11 positions matching TRBD2. Trimming cost V 3 bases and J 9 bases; bases outside gene matches: 4. Germline V gene data show CDR1 as SQVTM and CDR2 as ANQGSEA. CDR3 length equals 13 residues. CDR3 sequence (DNA): TGCAGCGTTGATGCTAGCGGGGGGTCTGAGCAGTTCTTC. Residues: CSVDASGGSEQFF.

The CDR3 loop is CASSLTGTAGNTIYF. CDR3 coding DNA: TGTGCCAGTAGCTTAACAGGGACGGCCGGAAACACCATATATTTT. The gene calls are TRBV19 and TRBJ1-3; possible D gene TRBD1, 6 bases. V shed 6 bases and J shed 4 bases, with 16 bases lying between them. Germline V gene data show CDR1 as LNHDA and CDR2 as SQIVND (reference sequence). CDR3 size: 15 residues.

The V and J genes are TRBV7-9 and TRBJ2-1; D perhaps matches TRBD2 (6 bases). The CDR3 sequence is 13 residues long. Trimming took 3 bases from V and 7 from J, leaving 10 bases between them. The germline gives CDR1 SEHNR, CDR2 FQNEAQ (reference sequence). The CDR3 loop is CASSFSEGNEQFF. For the CDR3, the DNA is TGTGCCAGCAGCTTTTCGGAGGGAAATGAGCAGTTCTTC.

The CDR3 DNA follows: TGTGCCAGTAGTATAGGAACTAGCAACGAGCAGTACTTC. It translates to CASSIGTSNEQYF. The rearrangement uses TRBV19 and TRBJ2-7; D possibly corresponds to TRBD2 (6 bases). Trimming took 1 base from V and 5 from J, leaving 9 bases between them. Germline V gene sequence: CDR1 LNHDA, CDR2 SQIVND (reference sequence). This CDR3 has 13 amino acids. Full variable domain (outside the CDR3, taken from reference TRBV19 and TRBJ2-7): DGGITQSPKYLFRKEGQNVTLSCEQNLNHDAMYWYRQDPGQGLRLIYYSQIVNDFQKGDIAEGYSVSREKKESFPLTVTSAQKNPTAFYLCASSIGTSNEQYFGPGTRLTVT.

This clone was detected once. The CDR3 region has the DNA TGTGCCAGCAGCTTGTTCGGTGGAGTGGGGCTTCAGCCCCAGCATTTT. Translation gives CASSLFGGVGLQPQHF. The chain employs TRBV5-4 and TRBJ1-5; D perhaps matches TRBD1 (5 bases). Trimming left V 1 base short and J 6 bases short, with 17 bases between. This CDR3 is built from 16 residues. The germline V gene encodes CDR1 SGHNT and CDR2 YYREEE (reference sequence).